This T cell receptor beta chain was identified during a study of T cell responses to AZD1222 COVID-19 vaccine. Broader study findings: In all cases, repertoires were sampled only after the peak T cell response.

Measured with immunoSEQ multiplex PCR; TCRdb has only the in-frame clones, and not every one. The sample records approximately 110,000 clones, about 85% being singletons. With respect to this clone: Its specificity is unknown.

V was clipped by 5 bases and J by 4 bases, with 9 bases between them. The CDR3 totals 13 residues. The clonotype was recovered from an adult in good health. The V gene is TRBV12-3 or TRBV12-4, the J gene TRBJ2-1, with D unresolved. The sample here was peripheral blood, taken on day 0 of AZD1222 vaccination. CDR3 in DNA: TGTGCCAGCAGTCCAACTCAATACAATGAGCAGTTCTTC. Translation gives CASSPTQYNEQFF.